This TCR beta chain was found in a study of T cell responses to AZD1222 COVID-19 vaccine. About the research overall: Pooled in the analysis were second doses at about 4 or about 12 weeks. Broader study findings: Baseline antibody screening turned up just a handful of seropositive AZD1222 recipients.

This clone was detected once. Its antigen remains unknown. Repertoires were generated with immunoSEQ multiplex PCR, while TCRdb's copy carries only in-frame clones and drops some. The data hold about 150,000 clones, with about 90% observed a single time. Germline V gene lookup returns CDR1 LGHNT and CDR2 FRNRAP. V shed 4 bases and J 6 bases; nucleotides not matched to a gene: 6. The CDR3 is made up of 14 amino acids. Sequences were derived from peripheral blood, sampled on day 0 of AZD1222 vaccination. This receptor was taken from an adult in good health. The chain couples TRBV12-5 to TRBJ2-3, with TRBD2 identical over 8 bases. Here the CDR3 DNA reads TGTGCTAGTGGTTCGGGACTAGTTTCGGATACGCAGTATTTT. Its protein product is CASGSGLVSDTQYF.